The 28 T cell receptor beta chains below all came from one sample that was sequenced in a study of blood T cell repertoires in COVID-19. Using immunoSEQ multiplex PCR, the repertoire was profiled, and TCRdb retains in-frame clones only, with some absent. The table records about 140,000 clones, about 80% of them present only once. The source material was peripheral blood. The receptors here all came from a man between 70 and 80 years old who had recovered from COVID-19.

The V gene is TRBV14, the J gene TRBJ2-1; TRBD2 agrees at 9 bases. The CDR3 loop spans 16 amino acids. V gave up 2 bases and J gave up 9 bases; unmatched junction bases: 11. The germline V gene has CDR1 SGHDN and CDR2 FVKESK. The CDR3 nucleotides are TGTGCCAGCAGCCAAAGGTCCGGGACTAGCAAGGGTGAGCAGTTCTTC. Translation: CASSQRSGTSKGEQFF. Based on the CDR3 plus reference TRBV14 and TRBJ2-1, the full variable domain is EAGVTQFPSHSVIEKGQTVTLRCDPISGHDNLYWYRRVMGKEIKFLLHFVKESKQDESGMPNNRFLAERTGGTYSTLKVQPAELEDSGVYFCASSQRSGTSKGEQFFGPGTRLTVL.

There are a few counts of this clone. This chain connects TRBV5-1 to TRBJ2-7, with 8 bases that match TRBD2. The junction had 3 bases not matched to a gene; V was cut back by 4 bases and J by 6 bases. The CDR3 has 12 residues. The germline V gene has CDR1 SGHRS and CDR2 YFSETQ. CDR3 sequence: CASSLTSAEQYF. CDR3 bases: TGCGCCAGCAGCCTGACTAGCGCCGAGCAGTACTTC.

The CDR3 is CATTTSSYNEQFF. The CDR3 bases are TGTGCCACCACGACTAGCTCCTACAATGAGCAGTTCTTC. The rearrangement uses TRBV7-9 and TRBJ2-1; possibly TRBD2 for D (6 bases). V lost 10 bases and J 0 bases, leaving 10 bases between the germline ends. The CDR3 length is 13 residues. Germline loops: CDR1 SEHNR, CDR2 FQNEAQ (reference sequence).

The gene calls are TRBV30 and TRBJ2-5; TRBD1 agrees at 12 bases. The CDR3 extends over 14 amino acids. V was pared by 3 bases and J by 5 bases, with 4 bases of the junction left unmatched. The germline V gene has CDR1 GTSNPN and CDR2 SVGIG (reference sequence). In DNA form, the CDR3 reads TGTGCCTGGAGCTCGGGACAGGGGGCCGAGACCCAGTACTTC. Its translation is CAWSSGQGAETQYF.

The sample holds a few counts of this clone. The genes are TRBV5-1 and TRBJ2-3, with TRBD2 as a possible D gene (6 bases). From germline, CDR1 is SGHRS and CDR2 YFSETQ. Trimming took off 6 bases at V and 1 base at J, with 9 bases between the two ends. This CDR3 is built from 13 residues. The CDR3 sequence: CASKEGRTDTQYF. Here the CDR3 DNA reads TGCGCCAGCAAGGAGGGGCGCACAGATACGCAGTATTTT.

This chain links TRBV21-1 with TRBJ2-2; the table names TRBD1, a call not compared with the DNA. TRBV21-1 is annotated as a pseudogene. The length of the CDR3 is 16 residues. CDR3: CASSKVRGRDPGELFF. For the CDR3, the DNA is TGTGCCAGCAGCAAAGTGAGGGGGCGAGATCCCGGGGAGCTGTTTTTT.

The chain couples TRBV9 to TRBJ2-3; the D gene is possibly TRBD2 (5 bases). CDR3 length: 15 amino acids. With 1 base removed from V and 4 bases from J, the gap between germline ends came to 13 bases. Looked up from germline, CDR1 is SGDLS and CDR2 is YYNGEE. Here the CDR3 reads CASSVLPAGADTQYF. The CDR3 DNA reads as TGTGCCAGCAGCGTACTCCCGGCGGGCGCAGATACGCAGTATTTT.

J is TRBJ2-7 and V is TRBV27; the match to TRBD1 covers 7 bases. The CDR3 contains 15 residues. Germline V gives CDR1 MNHEY, CDR2 SMNVEV (reference sequence). V was clipped by 6 bases and J by 1 base; unmatched bases: 9. The CDR3 sequence: CASRLAGTASYEQYF. Here the CDR3 DNA reads TGTGCCAGCAGGCTCGCAGGGACAGCTTCCTACGAGCAGTACTTC.

This sequence joins TRBV4-1 and TRBJ2-1; D ambiguous. Trimming removed 6 bases at V and 3 bases at J, with 12 bases between. The CDR3 is made up of 14 amino acids. Germline CDR1 MGHRA, CDR2 YSYEKL. As DNA, the CDR3 is TGCGCCAGCAGGTTGGCAGTGAACTACAATGAGCAGTTCTTC. It codes for CASRLAVNYNEQFF.

This clone came up a few times. This sequence joins TRBV11-2 and TRBJ1-1, with D perhaps matching TRBD1 (5 bases). The germline V and J ends were trimmed by 4 bases and 0 bases, with 9 bases remaining between them. The germline gives CDR1 SGHAT, CDR2 FQNNGV. The CDR3 contains 14 residues. CDR3 loop: CASSSTVLNTEAFF. CDR3 bases: TGTGCCAGCAGCTCGACAGTGTTGAACACTGAAGCTTTCTTT. Complete variable domain (other parts from reference TRBV11-2 and TRBJ1-1): EAGVAQSPRYKIIEKRQSVAFWCNPISGHATLYWYQQILGQGPKLLIQFQNNGVVDDSQLPKDRFSAERLKGVDSTLKIQPAKLEDSAVYLCASSSTVLNTEAFFGQGTRLTVV.

This clone has a single count. The chain joins TRBV6-5 to TRBJ2-1; the D gene is possibly TRBD2 (6 bases). The CDR3 spans 15 residues. Per germline, CDR1 MNHEY and CDR2 SVGAGI. Trimming shortened V by 4 bases and J by 1 base, and 11 bases separated the two germline ends. CDR3 sequence reads: CASSSGSNSYNEQFF. The CDR3 DNA reads TGTGCCAGCAGTTCCGGGAGTAATTCCTACAATGAGCAGTTCTTC.

In this sample, this clone turned up many times. This chain joins TRBV11-3 and TRBJ2-7, with D perhaps matching TRBD2 (5 bases). Germline loops: CDR1 SGHNT, CDR2 YENEEA. The V end was cut by 5 bases, the J end by 3 bases, with 11 bases between. This CDR3 contains 13 residues. CDR3 DNA: TGTGCCAGCAGCCCGGACGAGGGCTACGAGCAGTACTTC. This encodes CASSPDEGYEQYF.

This chain links TRBV25-1 with TRBJ1-1, with D tentatively TRBD1 (5 bases). Trimming pared 5 bases from V and 4 bases from J, leaving 8 bases between. Germline V gene data show CDR1 as MGHDK and CDR2 as SYGVNS. This CDR3 contains 12 residues. CDR3 DNA sequence: TGTGCCAGCAGTCTGCAGGGCACTGAAGCTTTCTTT. Its protein is CASSLQGTEAFF.

As DNA, the CDR3 is TGTGCCAGCAGCTTAGACAGGAACACTGAAGCTTTCTTT. Encoded protein: CASSLDRNTEAFF. The chain is built from TRBV7-9 and TRBJ1-1; no definite D call. This CDR3 is built from 13 residues. The V end lost 1 base, the J end lost 1 base, and 4 bases lay between the germline ends. The germline V gene has CDR1 SEHNR and CDR2 FQNEAQ (reference sequence).

The V gene is TRBV5-1, the J gene TRBJ2-1; 9 bases match TRBD2. V gave up 4 bases and J gave up 7 bases; unmatched junction bases: 12. The CDR3 sequence is 16 residues long. In germline, CDR1 is SGHRS, CDR2 YFSETQ. The CDR3 here is CASSGSLAGQSNEQFF. In DNA, the CDR3 is TGCGCCAGCAGCGGGTCACTAGCGGGCCAATCAAATGAGCAGTTCTTC.

The gene calls are TRBV25-1 and TRBJ2-1; no definite D call. Trimming removed 3 bases at V and 0 bases at J, with 15 bases between. Germline values: CDR1 MGHDK, CDR2 SYGVNS. This CDR3 is built from 17 residues. CDR3 DNA: TGTGCCAGCAGTGATTCGCCCGTTATCAGCTCCTACAATGAGCAGTTCTTC. Amino acids: CASSDSPVISSYNEQFF.

The V gene is TRBV15, the J gene TRBJ2-1; TRBD2 aligns across 10 bases. From germline, CDR1 is LNHNV and CDR2 YYDKDF (reference sequence). Trimming at V came to 5 bases and at J to 8 bases, leaving 9 bases not matched to a gene. The CDR3 is 15 amino acids. The CDR3 loop is CATSPNAGTSDEQFF. In nucleotides, the CDR3 is TGTGCCACCAGCCCAAACGCCGGGACTAGCGATGAGCAGTTCTTC. Full variable domain (remainder filled in from reference TRBV15 and TRBJ2-1): DAMVIQNPRYQVTQFGKPVTLSCSQTLNHNVMYWYQQKSSQAPKLLFHYYDKDFNNEADTPDNFQSRRPNTSFCFLDIRSPGLGDTAMYLCATSPNAGTSDEQFFGPGTRLTVL.

The gene calls are TRBV27 and TRBJ2-3, with a tentative D call TRBD2 (6 bases). V gave up 8 bases and J gave up 4 bases, with 19 bases separating them. CDR3 length: 15 residues. Per the germline V gene, CDR1 is MNHEY and CDR2 is SMNVEV (reference sequence). The CDR3 protein is CASHPPGVPPDTQYF. The CDR3 bases are TGTGCCAGCCACCCCCCGGGGGTGCCGCCAGATACGCAGTATTTT.

The V gene is TRBV6-6, the J gene TRBJ2-7; 11 bases are a match to TRBD1. Germline trimming cut 6 bases from V and 6 bases from J; bases unmatched to any gene: 7. The CDR3 has 14 residues. Germline V gives CDR1 MNHNY, CDR2 SVGAGI (reference sequence). Here the CDR3 reads CASSSGQGAGEQYF. CDR3 bases: TGTGCCAGCAGCTCTGGACAGGGGGCCGGCGAGCAGTACTTC.

CDR3 sequence (DNA): TGTGCCAGCAGTGACGGGAGAGTGGATTACGAGCAGTACTTC. Amino acid sequence: CASSDGRVDYEQYF. The chain recombines TRBV2 with TRBJ2-7, with a possible D match to TRBD2 (6 bases). Germline V gene data show CDR1 as SNHLY and CDR2 as FYNNEI. The CDR3 has 14 residues. Trimming left V 3 bases short and J 4 bases short, with 13 bases between.

Many counts were recorded for this clone. This sequence joins TRBV9 and TRBJ2-1; maybe TRBD1 (5 bases). Trimming shortened V by 0 bases and J by 1 base, and 8 bases separated the two germline ends. The CDR3 loop spans 15 amino acids. Per germline, CDR1 SGDLS and CDR2 YYNGEE. The CDR3 loop reads CASSVVAGSYNEQFF. The CDR3 DNA sequence: TGTGCCAGCAGCGTAGTGGCAGGGTCCTACAATGAGCAGTTCTTC.

The genes are TRBV5-6 and TRBJ1-1, with TRBD1 identical over 8 bases. The CDR3 is 14 residues long. Trimming took 4 bases from V and 7 from J; bases not matched to a gene: 9. Looked up from germline, CDR1 is SGHDT and CDR2 is YYEEEE. The CDR3 loop reads CASSVATGVVEAFF. The CDR3 DNA is TGTGCCAGCAGCGTGGCGACAGGGGTCGTTGAAGCTTTCTTT.

The gene calls are TRBV4-1 and TRBJ2-1, with unresolved D. The CDR3 extends over 15 amino acids. Trimming left V 1 base short and J 4 bases short, with 11 bases between. CDR1 and CDR2 from the germline V gene are MGHRA and YSYEKL. This CDR3 is CASSQGSTIYNEQFF. The DNA for the CDR3 is TGCGCCAGCAGCCAAGGTTCCACAATTTACAATGAGCAGTTCTTC.

The V call is TRBV5-1, the J call TRBJ1-2; D not certain. V was pared by 0 bases and J by 6 bases, with 9 bases between. The V gene's germline CDR1 is SGHRS and CDR2 YFSETQ. The CDR3 extends over 13 amino acids. The CDR3 loop reads CASSLAGRDGYTF. CDR3 sequence (DNA): TGCGCCAGCAGCTTGGCCGGGAGGGATGGCTACACCTTC.

This chain uses TRBV21-1 with TRBJ2-7; TRBD2, as called in the table, went unchecked against the DNA. TRBV21-1 has pseudogene status. This CDR3 comprises 17 residues. Written as DNA, the CDR3 is TGTGCCAGCAGCAAAGATAGCAGCACTGACCTGTTCTACGAGCAGTACTTC. This translates into CASSKDSSTDLFYEQYF.

The chain carries TRBV2 and TRBJ2-7; 7 bases align to TRBD2. Germline CDR1 reads SNHLY; CDR2 reads FYNNEI. There are 12 residues in the CDR3. V lost 4 bases, J lost 4 bases, and 1 base stayed unmatched. The CDR3: CASSGREYEQYF. Here the CDR3 DNA reads TGTGCCAGCAGTGGGCGGGAGTACGAGCAGTACTTC.

This chain connects TRBV4-1 to TRBJ1-1; D is possibly TRBD1 (6 bases). The CDR3 sequence is 16 residues long. The V gene's germline CDR1 is MGHRA and CDR2 YSYEKL. V dropped 2 bases and J dropped 0 bases, with 13 bases sitting between them. CDR3 DNA sequence: TGCGCCAGCAGCCAAATAGTACAGGGCATGAACACTGAAGCTTTCTTT. Its protein is CASSQIVQGMNTEAFF.

The chain couples TRBV6-5 to TRBJ2-3, with 8 bases matching TRBD2. From germline, CDR1 is MNHEY and CDR2 SVGAGI. V was clipped by 7 bases and J by 3 bases; unmatched bases: 9. The CDR3 extends over 15 amino acids. The CDR3 protein is CASTRSGGGTDTQYF. Here the CDR3 DNA reads TGTGCCAGCACTAGGTCCGGGGGGGGGACAGATACGCAGTATTTT.